This T cell receptor beta chain was sequenced for a study (dated by TCRdb to the mid-2010s). Turning to the overall study: The study set out to test whether tumor-infiltrating Tregs in breast cancer get recruited from blood Tregs or are instead converted in situ from other CD4+ T cell subsets.

The sample holds a few counts of this clonotype. It has no known antigen specificity. It has no much larger one-base neighbor in the sample; base qualities were not kept. Amplification of full-length TCR variable regions was done by 5' RACE PCR using constant-region reverse primers, and this step was followed by semi-nested PCR with Nested Universal Primer A. Using the ReliaPrep RNA Cell Miniprep System, total RNA was extracted, and the SMARTer RACE 5'/3' Kit was then used to reverse transcribe the RNA into 5'RACE-ready cDNA. Multiplex adaptors were used to barcode the full-length TCR alpha and beta libraries, which were then sequenced on an Illumina MiSeq. Per the authors' processing: For each of nine subset-tissue groups, sequencing data from the five patients were pooled, and the groups were then compared using unsupervised clustering of TCR gene usage. Repertoire similarity was calculated with the Morisita-Horn index, weighting shared sequences by their contribution to each repertoire. TCRdb redid the processing of the public reads, applying fastp at Q25 and MiXCR, and retained in-frame beta chains. CDR3 protein duplicates are merged, each entry listing the most common genes and DNA. The V and J calls, along with clone size, are taken from TCRdb and not from the paper's own processing. Within this sample are about 10,000 distinct CDR3 sequences, with around a quarter of them counted one time only. Approximately 5% of the sample is taken by the ten largest.

The Miltenyi Naive CD4+ T Cell Isolation kit was used to purify naive CD4+ T cells, and CD25 microbeads were used to remove Tregs. Tregs, naive and memory CD4+ T cells from tumor, blood and ipsilateral draining lymph nodes of a few breast cancer patients underwent full-length TCR alpha and beta sequencing. Tumor tissue and lymph nodes obtained by ipsilateral axillary dissection were perfused with PBS, cut into small pieces and digested using collagenase I and hyaluronidase. Mononuclear cells from lymph nodes or 45 to 60 ml of peripheral blood were isolated by Ficoll density gradient centrifugation. FACS confirmed that the sorted cell populations were more than 90% pure. Overall study outcomes, separate from this receptor: Tumor-infiltrating Treg TCR alpha and beta sequences overlapped most with tumor naive CD4+ T cells, then with blood naive CD4+ T cells. The TCR gene usage of tumor memory CD4+ T cells clustered together with blood and lymph node memory CD4+ cells and with lymph node naive CD4+ cells. Rather than covering whole repertoires, validation in the larger cohort was restricted to a single TCR beta V-J rearrangement.

The clonotype comes from a female donor with breast cancer. The source material was naive CD4+ T cells sorted from a lymph node. The cell subset or site label of this sample denotes: naive CD4+ T cells, CD4+CD45RA+CD25-.

The DNA is as follows: TGTGCCAGCAGCAAGGACAGGGGGACTCAGCCCCAGCATTTT. It specifies CASSKDRGTQPQHF. This receptor chain uses TRBV3-1 and TRBJ1-5; 10 bases in the middle match TRBD1. The germline V and J ends show losses of 5 bases and 6 bases respectively, and no gene match explains 4 bases of the junction. The CDR3, from cysteine to phenylalanine, totals 14 residues. The only DNA kept is the CDR3, 42 bases in frame from the first base. Per the germline V gene (reference sequence), LGHDT is the CDR1 and YNNKEL is the CDR2.